Below, 13 T cell receptor beta chains from the same sample are listed, as sequenced in a study of spatial heterogeneity in lung cancer. Time point indicated: sample taken at primary tumor resection. TCRdb called the 5' RACE reads again in MiXCR, with one record for every CDR3 protein. The sample shows tens of thousands of distinct CDR3 sequences, about 7.7% of them seen only once. Sequences were derived from PBMCs, sampled at surgery. The receptors derive from a female donor with early-stage non-small cell lung cancer.

This clonotype was observed many times. The chain couples TRBV5-5 to TRBJ1-2; 8 bases agree with TRBD1. Looked up from germline, CDR1 is SGHKS and CDR2 is YYEKEE (reference sequence). The CDR3 loop spans 15 amino acids. Trimming removed 1 base from V and 2 bases from J; junction bases left unmatched: 4. CDR3 region: CASSLYQGANYGYTF. CDR3 nucleotide sequence: TGTGCCAGCAGCTTGTATCAGGGGGCGAACTATGGCTACACCTTC.

This clonotype was picked up many times. The V gene is TRBV10-2, the J gene TRBJ1-4, with D hard to call. V was trimmed by 6 bases and J by 3 bases, leaving 8 bases between them. The germline gives CDR1 WSHSY, CDR2 SAAADI. This CDR3 spans 13 amino acids. The CDR3 sequence is CASRRSPNEKLFF. CDR3 bases: TGCGCCAGCAGAAGGAGCCCTAATGAAAAACTGTTTTTT.

This clonotype was found many times. The chain employs TRBV29-1 and TRBJ1-1; maybe TRBD1 (5 bases). The CDR3 spans 14 residues. Deletions cut 5 bases from V and 1 base from J, with 14 bases between. Germline V CDR1 and CDR2: SQVTM, ANQGSEA. DNA for the CDR3: TGCAGCGTTACACCGGGACCCCCGAACACTGAAGCTTTCTTT. Protein product: CSVTPGPPNTEAFF.

This clonotype was recorded a few times. This rearrangement joins TRBV20-1 to TRBJ2-5; possibly TRBD2 for D (6 bases). The CDR3 consists of 16 residues. The germline CDR1 and CDR2 sequences are DFQATT and SNEGSKA (reference sequence). V shed 4 bases and J shed 3 bases, with 21 bases lying between them. The CDR3 coding sequence is TGCAGTGCTAAAACGGGGGTGGCAGGGAGCGAAGAGACCCAGTACTTC. Protein product: CSAKTGVAGSEETQYF.

This clonotype was recorded a few times. CDR3 in DNA: TGTGCCAGCAGCCGGGACAGGGGGTTTCAAGATACGCAGTATTTT. This codes for CASSRDRGFQDTQYF. The J gene is TRBJ2-3, the V gene TRBV5-4; 11 nucleotides align to TRBD1. Germline V lookup: CDR1 SGHNT, CDR2 YYREEE (reference sequence). The length of the CDR3 is 15 residues. Trimming at V came to 4 bases and at J to 5 bases, leaving 6 bases not matched to a gene.

The chain combines TRBV3-1 with TRBJ2-1, with 11 nucleotides matching TRBD2. Trimming cost V 4 bases and J 13 bases; bases outside gene matches: 6. The CDR3 is made up of 13 amino acids. Germline CDR1 and CDR2: LGHDT and YNNKEL (reference sequence). The CDR3 sequence: CASSPMLAGGQFF. CDR3 DNA: TGTGCCAGCAGCCCTATGCTAGCGGGAGGTCAGTTCTTC.

In the case of this clonotype: This CDR3 fails to terminate in the conserved phenylalanine or tryptophan, so it likely reflects a read error. This chain connects TRBV28 to TRBJ2-7; D gene unclear. The CDR3 contains 15 residues. Germline CDR1 MDHEN, CDR2 SYDVKM. CDR3: CASSLVTQWASEQYL. The CDR3 bases are TGTGCAAGCAGTTTAGTAACTCAATGGGCCTCCGAGCAGTACCTC.

This clonotype was detected many times. The chain combines TRBV4-3 with TRBJ2-1; D unresolved. This CDR3 comprises 15 residues. The V gene's germline CDR1 is LGHNA and CDR2 YSLEER. The germline V and J ends were trimmed by 2 bases and 7 bases, with 15 bases remaining between them. CDR3 sequence reads: CASSQRTHWVNEQFF. The CDR3 nucleotides are TGCGCCAGCAGCCAACGGACCCACTGGGTGAATGAGCAGTTCTTC.

This clonotype was recorded many times. The rearrangement joins TRBV12-3 or TRBV12-4 to TRBJ1-5, with TRBD1 identical over 8 bases. V gave up 3 bases and J gave up 5 bases; unmatched junction bases: 3. The CDR3 covers 14 residues. This CDR3 is CASSFRQGYQPQHF. CDR3 in DNA: TGTGCCAGCAGTTTTCGACAGGGGTATCAGCCCCAGCATTTT.

This chain connects TRBV11-3 to TRBJ2-6; 9 bases align to TRBD1. Trimming cost V 5 bases and J 4 bases; bases outside gene matches: 9. The germline gives CDR1 SGHNT, CDR2 YENEEA. There are 17 residues in the CDR3. The CDR3 DNA reads TGTGCCAGCAGCCCCGGGACAGGGAAGATGGGGGCCAACGTCCTGACTTTC. This sequence encodes CASSPGTGKMGANVLTF.

In its sample, this clonotype ranks as medium-sized. The genes are TRBV12-3 or TRBV12-4 and TRBJ2-5; tentatively, D is TRBD2 (7 bases). CDR3 length equals 14 residues. Deletions cut 5 bases from V and 5 bases from J, with 15 bases between. CDR3 in DNA: TGTGCCAGCAGTCCCGGGGGGCGTGGGGAGACCCAGTACTTC. Its translation is CASSPGGRGETQYF.

This clonotype was counted ten times or more. The chain uses TRBV5-1 and TRBJ1-3; unclear D gene. Germline CDR1 and CDR2: SGHRS and YFSETQ. Trimming removed 4 bases from V and 0 bases from J, with 11 bases in between. CDR3 length equals 15 residues. This chain's CDR3 is CASSLGPSSGNTIYF. In DNA form, the CDR3 reads TGCGCCAGCAGCCTCGGACCGAGCTCTGGAAACACCATATATTTT.

As for this clonotype: This may arise from a read error, as a much more abundant clone is one base away. In DNA, the CDR3 is TGTGCCTGCAGCTCCGGAGGGACCGGGAGGTACTTC. It translates to CACSSGGTGRYF. This rearrangement joins TRBV13 to TRBJ2-7, with D maybe TRBD2 (6 bases). Germline V CDR1 and CDR2: PRHDT, FYEKMQ (reference sequence). The CDR3 has 12 residues. Looking up the rest from reference TRBV13 and TRBJ2-7 gives the full variable domain: AAGVIQSPRHLIKEKRETATLKCYPIPRHDTVYWYQQGPGQDPQFLISFYEKMQSDKGSIPDRFSAQQFSDYHSELNMSSLELGDSALYFCACSSGGTGRYFGPGTRLTVT.